This T cell receptor (beta chain) was recorded in a study of shared clonotypes between healthy human individuals. Trimming cost V 6 bases and J 4 bases, with 15 bases left between them. The CDR3 runs to 14 residues. Germline values: CDR1 MDHEN, CDR2 SYDVKM. Naivety among CD8 cells was defined by CD45RO negativity and positive CCR7 selection, thereby excluding terminally differentiated effector memory CD45RA+ cells. Sequenced by immunoSEQ multiplex PCR; TCRdb stores in-frame clones only, minus some. The table shows about 2.1 million clones, with just under 95% occurring only once. With respect to this clone: Its matching antigen is unknown.

Study-wide findings and caveats: Clonotypes that were shared across a handful of donors made up roughly 5% of naive CD4 clonotypes.

Material for sequencing was naive CD8+ T cells from PBMCs. The receptor's source is a man aged 18 to 29 in good health. Some clones in this sample may be carry-over from other donors' samples. This sequence joins TRBV28 and TRBJ1-2; weak D call: TRBD1 (5 bases). As DNA, the CDR3 is TGTGCCAGCAGATACCACCAAAGGGGCTATGGCTACACCTTC. Translating it yields CASRYHQRGYGYTF.